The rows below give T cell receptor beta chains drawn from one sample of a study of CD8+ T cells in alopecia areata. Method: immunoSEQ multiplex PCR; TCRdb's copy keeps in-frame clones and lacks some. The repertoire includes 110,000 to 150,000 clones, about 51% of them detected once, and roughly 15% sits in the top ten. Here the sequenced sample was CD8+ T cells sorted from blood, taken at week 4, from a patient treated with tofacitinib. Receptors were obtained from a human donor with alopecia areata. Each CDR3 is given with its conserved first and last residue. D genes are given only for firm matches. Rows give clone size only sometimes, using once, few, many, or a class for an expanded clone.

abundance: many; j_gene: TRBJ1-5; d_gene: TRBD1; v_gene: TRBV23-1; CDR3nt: TGCGCCAGCAGTCATTGCGACAGGGAAAATAGCAATCAGCCCCAGCATTTT; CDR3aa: CASSHCDRENSNQPQHF
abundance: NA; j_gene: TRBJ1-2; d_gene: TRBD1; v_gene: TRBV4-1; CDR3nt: TGCGCCAGCAGCCACCCGGACAGGGGCGATGGCTACACCTTC; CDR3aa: CASSHPDRGDGYTF
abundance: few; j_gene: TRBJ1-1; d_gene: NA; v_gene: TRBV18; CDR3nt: TGTGCCAGCTCAAACCGGGAACCGGACACTGAAGCTTTCTTT; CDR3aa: CASSNREPDTEAFF
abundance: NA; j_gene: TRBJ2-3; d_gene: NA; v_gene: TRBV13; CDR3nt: TGTGCCAGCAGCTTAGAGGGCGCAGATACGCAGTATTTT; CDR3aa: CASSLEGADTQYF
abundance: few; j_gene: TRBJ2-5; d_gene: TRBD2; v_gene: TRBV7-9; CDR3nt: TGTGCCAGCAGCGAACCCGGGGGGGCGAGGACCCAGTACTTC; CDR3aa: CASSEPGGARTQYF
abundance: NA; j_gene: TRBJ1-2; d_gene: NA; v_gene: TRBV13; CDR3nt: TGTGCCAGCAGCTTAAAAGTGAAGCAGCGGAACTGGAATGGCTACACCTTC; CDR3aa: CASSLKVKQRNWNGYTF
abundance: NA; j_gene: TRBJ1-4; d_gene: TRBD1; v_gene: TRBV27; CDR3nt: TGTGCCAGCAGTTTCGGACAGGGGGTTGTCGAAAAACTGTTTTTT; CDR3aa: CASSFGQGVVEKLFF
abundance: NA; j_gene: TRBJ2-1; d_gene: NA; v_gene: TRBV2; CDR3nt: TGTGCCAGCTCCGGGTCCTGGGGACACGCGGTCAATGAGCAGTTCTTC; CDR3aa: CASSGSWGHAVNEQFF
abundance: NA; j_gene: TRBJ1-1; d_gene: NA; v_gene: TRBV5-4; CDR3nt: TGTGCCAGCAGCTTGATCGCAACTGGGATCACTGAAGCTTTCTTT; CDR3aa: CASSLIATGITEAFF
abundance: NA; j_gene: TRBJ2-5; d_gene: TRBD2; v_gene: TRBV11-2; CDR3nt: TGTGCCAGCAGCTTCCGGCGGGGGGGCGACAAGACCCAGTACTTC; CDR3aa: CASSFRRGGDKTQYF
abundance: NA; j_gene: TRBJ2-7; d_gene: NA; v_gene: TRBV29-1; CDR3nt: TGCAGCGTTTATGACAACTACGAGCAGTACTTC; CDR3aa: CSVYDNYEQYF
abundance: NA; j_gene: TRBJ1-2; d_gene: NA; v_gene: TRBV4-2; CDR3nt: TGTGCCAGCAGCCAGACAGGAGCTAACTATGGCTACACCTTC; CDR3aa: CASSQTGANYGYTF
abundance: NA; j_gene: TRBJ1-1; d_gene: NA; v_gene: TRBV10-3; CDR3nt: TGTGCCATCAGGGTGCCCGACGGTGAAGCTTTCTTT; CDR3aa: CAIRVPDGEAFF
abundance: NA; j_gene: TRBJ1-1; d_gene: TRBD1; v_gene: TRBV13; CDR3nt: TGTGCCAGCAGCTTAGGGGGGACAGGCGGCACTGAAGCTTTCTTT; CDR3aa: CASSLGGTGGTEAFF
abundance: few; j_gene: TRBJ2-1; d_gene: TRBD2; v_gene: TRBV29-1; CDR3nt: TGCAGCGTTGGGCGCGGGGGGGCCAATGAGCAGTTCTTC; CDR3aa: CSVGRGGANEQFF
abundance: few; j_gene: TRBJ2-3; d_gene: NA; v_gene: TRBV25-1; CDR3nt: TGTGCCAGCAGTTTTGTGGCAGCTAGCACAGATACGCAGTATTTT; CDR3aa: CASSFVAASTDTQYF
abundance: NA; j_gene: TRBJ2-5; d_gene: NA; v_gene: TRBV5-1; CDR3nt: TGCGCCAGCGGGACTTCCCAAGAGACCCAGTACTTC; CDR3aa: CASGTSQETQYF
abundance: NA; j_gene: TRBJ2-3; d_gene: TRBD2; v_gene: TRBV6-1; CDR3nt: TGTGCCAGCAGTGAAGTTGTAGCGGGGGAAGATACGCAGTATTTT; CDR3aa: CASSEVVAGEDTQYF
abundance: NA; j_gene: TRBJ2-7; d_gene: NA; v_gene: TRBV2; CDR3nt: TGTGCCAGCAGGGAGGATGTCACCTTCTACGAGCAGTACTTC; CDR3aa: CASREDVTFYEQYF
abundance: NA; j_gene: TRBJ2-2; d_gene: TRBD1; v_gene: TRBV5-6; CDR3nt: TGTGCCAGCAGCTTGGAGGACAGGGGAATCACCGGGGAGCTGTTTTTT; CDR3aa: CASSLEDRGITGELFF
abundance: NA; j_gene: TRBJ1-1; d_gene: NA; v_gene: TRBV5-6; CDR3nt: TGTGCCAGCAGCTTGCTCGAACAGGCCCCAATGAACACTGAAGCTTTCTTT; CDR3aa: CASSLLEQAPMNTEAFF
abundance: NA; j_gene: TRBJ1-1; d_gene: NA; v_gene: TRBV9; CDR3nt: TGTGCCAGCAGCGTAGAAGGGGACAACACTGAAGCTTTCTTT; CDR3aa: CASSVEGDNTEAFF
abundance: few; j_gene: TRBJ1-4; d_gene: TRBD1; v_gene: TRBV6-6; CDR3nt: TGTGCCAGTGAAGGGGGCGATGAAAAACTGTTTTTT; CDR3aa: CASEGGDEKLFF
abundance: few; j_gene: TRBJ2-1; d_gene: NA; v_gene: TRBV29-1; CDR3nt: TGCAGCGTAGCAAAACGGGCAGGGTCGATGAATGAGCAGTTCTTC; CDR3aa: CSVAKRAGSMNEQFF
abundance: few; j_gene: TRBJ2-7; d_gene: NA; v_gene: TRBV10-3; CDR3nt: TGTGCCATCAGTGAGGGGGTGGGCTTCCGGGCGTACTTC; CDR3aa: CAISEGVGFRAYF
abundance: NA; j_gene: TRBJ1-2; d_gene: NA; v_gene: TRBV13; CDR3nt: TGTGCCAGCAGCCCGGGGAGGAGGGAAGATGGCTACACCTTC; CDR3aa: CASSPGRREDGYTF
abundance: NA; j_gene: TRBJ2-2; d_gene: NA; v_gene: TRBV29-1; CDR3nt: TGCAGCGTTGTCATTATGAACACCGGGGAGCTGTTTTTT; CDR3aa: CSVVIMNTGELFF
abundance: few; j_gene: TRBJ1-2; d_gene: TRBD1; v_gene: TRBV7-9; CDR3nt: TGTGCCAGCAGCTCTGAGGAGGACAGGGTCAGAGCTAACTATGGCTACACCTTC; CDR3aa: CASSSEEDRVRANYGYTF
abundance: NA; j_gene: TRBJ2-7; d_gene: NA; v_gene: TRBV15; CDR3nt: TGTGCCACCAGCGTAACCGGGACACCCTACGAGCAGTACTTC; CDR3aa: CATSVTGTPYEQYF
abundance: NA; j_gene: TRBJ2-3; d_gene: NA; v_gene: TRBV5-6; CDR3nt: TGTGCCAGCAGCCCTCCGGCAGGATGGGGCACAGATACGCAGTATTTT; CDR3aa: CASSPPAGWGTDTQYF
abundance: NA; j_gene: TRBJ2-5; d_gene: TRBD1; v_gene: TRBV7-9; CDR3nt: TGTGCCAGCAGCCTACAACAGGGGTGGGAGACCCAGTACTTC; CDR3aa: CASSLQQGWETQYF
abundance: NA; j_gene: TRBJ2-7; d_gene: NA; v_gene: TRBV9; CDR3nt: TGTGCCAGCAGCGTAGAGGGCAGGGGAGGTGACGAGCAGTACTTC; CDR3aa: CASSVEGRGGDEQYF
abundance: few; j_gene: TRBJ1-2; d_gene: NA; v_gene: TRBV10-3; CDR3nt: TGTGCCATCAGTGAGGGGGACTATGGCTACACCTTC; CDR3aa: CAISEGDYGYTF
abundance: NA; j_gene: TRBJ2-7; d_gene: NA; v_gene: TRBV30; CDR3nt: TGTGCCTGGAGTGTGGGGGGATCCTCCTACGAGCAGTACTTC; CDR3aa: CAWSVGGSSYEQYF
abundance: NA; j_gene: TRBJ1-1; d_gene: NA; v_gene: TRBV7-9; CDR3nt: TGTGCCAGTATCAGGGAAGGGAGCACTGAAGCTTTCTTT; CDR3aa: CASIREGSTEAFF